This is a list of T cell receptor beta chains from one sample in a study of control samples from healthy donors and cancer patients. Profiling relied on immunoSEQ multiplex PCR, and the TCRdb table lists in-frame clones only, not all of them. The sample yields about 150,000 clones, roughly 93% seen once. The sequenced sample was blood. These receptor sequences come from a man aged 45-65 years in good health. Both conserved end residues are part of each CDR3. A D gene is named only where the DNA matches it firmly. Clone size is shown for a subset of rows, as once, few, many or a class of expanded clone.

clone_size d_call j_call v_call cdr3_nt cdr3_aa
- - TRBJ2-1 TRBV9 TGTGCCAGCAGCGTATCCGGGACACAATCCTACAATGAGCAGTTCTTC CASSVSGTQSYNEQFF
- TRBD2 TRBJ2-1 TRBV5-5 TGTGCCAGCAGCTTGGGACTAGCGGCCTACAATGAGCAGTTCTTC CASSLGLAAYNEQFF
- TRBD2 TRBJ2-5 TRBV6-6 TGTGCCAGCCGACGACTAGCGGGAGGGGGGGAGACCCAGTACTTC CASRRLAGGGETQYF
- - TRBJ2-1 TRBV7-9 TGTGCCAGCAGCTTAGCCGGGAGTCGACACTATCTCTACAATGAGCAGTTCTTC CASSLAGSRHYLYNEQFF
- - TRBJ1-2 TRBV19 TGTGCCAGCAACCCCTCAGGGACGTACTATGGCTACACCTTC CASNPSGTYYGYTF
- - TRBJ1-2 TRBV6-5 TGTGCCAGCAGACCGGACGGTAACTATGGCTACACCTTC CASRPDGNYGYTF
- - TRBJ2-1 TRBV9 TGTGCCAGCAGCGTAGCCCCATTTGAGCAGTTCTTC CASSVAPFEQFF
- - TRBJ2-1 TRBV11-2 TGTGCCAGCAGCTTAGGACCACTCAATGAGCAGTTCTTC CASSLGPLNEQFF
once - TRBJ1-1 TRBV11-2 TGTGCCAGCAGCCCACACCGTCGGGGTAGGCCGACTGACACTGAAGCTTTCTTT CASSPHRRGRPTDTEAFF
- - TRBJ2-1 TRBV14 TGTGCCAGCAGGGCCACAGGGAACGTGAGGTCCTACAATGAGCAGTTCTTC CASRATGNVRSYNEQFF
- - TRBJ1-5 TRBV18 TGTGCCAGCTCACCACCGGGAGGGGGTGGCAATCAGCCCCAGCATTTT CASSPPGGGGNQPQHF
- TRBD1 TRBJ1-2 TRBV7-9 TGTGCCAGCAGCTTAGGGGGACAGGGAAGCGGCTACACCTTC CASSLGGQGSGYTF
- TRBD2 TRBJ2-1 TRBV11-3 TGTGCCAGCAGCTCCAATCTAGGAGCGGGAGGGCCCTATGAGCAGTTCTTC CASSSNLGAGGPYEQFF
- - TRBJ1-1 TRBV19 TGTGCCAGTAGTTGGGGGGCAGTAGCTACTGAAGCTTTCTTT CASSWGAVATEAFF
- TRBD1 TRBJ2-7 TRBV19 TGTGCCAGTACTCCAGGGGGCTTGGACGAGCAGTACTTC CASTPGGLDEQYF
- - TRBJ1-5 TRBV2 TGTGCCAGCAGCCTACAGGGTAAGGCCAATCAGCCCCAGCATTTT CASSLQGKANQPQHF
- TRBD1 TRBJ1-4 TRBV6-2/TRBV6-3 TGTGCCAGCAGCCCTACCCCGGGACAGGGGTTAGAAAAACTGTTTTTT CASSPTPGQGLEKLFF
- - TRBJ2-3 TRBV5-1 TGCGCCAGCAGCCGCACATCGGGCGCAGATACGCAGTATTTT CASSRTSGADTQYF
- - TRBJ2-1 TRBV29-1 TGCAGCGATCGGACTAATCCTAATGAGCAGTTCTTC CSDRTNPNEQFF
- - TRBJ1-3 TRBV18 TGTGCCAGCTCACCACCGAGCGGGTTCTCTGGAAACACCATATATTTT CASSPPSGFSGNTIYF
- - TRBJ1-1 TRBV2 TGTGCCAGCAGCTCGACTTGGGGGAACACTGAAGCTTTCTTT CASSSTWGNTEAFF
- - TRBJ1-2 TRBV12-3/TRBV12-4 TGTGCCAGCAGGTCTCTTAACTATGGCTACACCTTC CASRSLNYGYTF
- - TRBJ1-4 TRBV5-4 TGTGCCAGCAGCTTGTCAAATAATGAAAAACTGTTTTTT CASSLSNNEKLFF
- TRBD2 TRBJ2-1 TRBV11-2 TGTGCCAGCAGCTTAGAGGTAGCGGGCCGAGGCTACAATGAGCAGTTCTTC CASSLEVAGRGYNEQFF
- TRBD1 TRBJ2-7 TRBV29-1 TGCAGCGTTGAGGACAGGGGTTCCTACGAGCAGTACTTC CSVEDRGSYEQYF
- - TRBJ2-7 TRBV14 TGTGCCAGCAGCCAAGGATTTGAGCAGTACTTC CASSQGFEQYF
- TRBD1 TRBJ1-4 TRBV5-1 TGCGCCAGCAGCCTGGATCCGGGACAGGGAAATGAAAAACTGTTTTTT CASSLDPGQGNEKLFF